This paragraph covers one T cell receptor (beta chain) sequence. V was shortened by 1 base and J by 8 bases, with 9 bases between the two germline ends. The germline gives CDR1 SGHRS, CDR2 YFSETQ. The CDR3 is 13 residues long. This sample was taken from a study of blood T cell repertoires in COVID-19. Data came from immunoSEQ multiplex PCR; TCRdb stores just in-frame clones and leaves some out. The sample consists of 80,000 to 95,000 clones, roughly 85% of them appearing once. The sequence was collected from a man older than 75 with acute or convalescent COVID-19. Sequenced: peripheral blood. V is TRBV5-1 and J is TRBJ1-4, with a possible D match to TRBD1 (5 bases). This CDR3 is CASSLSGLEKLFF. For the CDR3, the DNA is TGCGCCAGCAGCTTGTCAGGGTTAGAAAAACTGTTTTTT.